The present T cell receptor (beta chain) was sequenced within a study of Ad26.COV2.S vaccination and SARS-CoV-2 variants. As for the study in general: The study gave Ad26.COV2.S intramuscularly, once or twice 56 days apart.

The V end was cut by 5 bases, the J end by 4 bases, with 8 bases between. The CDR3 extends over 12 amino acids. Germline values: CDR1 MNHEY, CDR2 SVGEGT. TCRdb keeps only in-frame clones here, not all; method: immunoSEQ multiplex PCR. This sample has fewer than 500,000 clones, with 89% found just once. Regarding treatment: 15 to 20 received Ad26.COV2.S at low or high dose, single or two shots; several received placebo; per-sample allocation not given. Sampling happened 63 days after the first vaccine or placebo injection. This clone was recorded a few times. This chain links TRBV6-2 or TRBV6-3 with TRBJ1-1, with D possibly matching TRBD1 (5 bases). This sequence originates from a person between 18 and 60 years old who received the Ad26.COV2.S COVID-19 vaccine or a placebo. This specimen was peripheral blood, taken in a trial of Ad26.COV2.S vaccine versus placebo. The DNA for the CDR3 is TGTGCCAGCAGTACTAGGGGCACTGAAGCTTTCTTT. Protein product: CASSTRGTEAFF.